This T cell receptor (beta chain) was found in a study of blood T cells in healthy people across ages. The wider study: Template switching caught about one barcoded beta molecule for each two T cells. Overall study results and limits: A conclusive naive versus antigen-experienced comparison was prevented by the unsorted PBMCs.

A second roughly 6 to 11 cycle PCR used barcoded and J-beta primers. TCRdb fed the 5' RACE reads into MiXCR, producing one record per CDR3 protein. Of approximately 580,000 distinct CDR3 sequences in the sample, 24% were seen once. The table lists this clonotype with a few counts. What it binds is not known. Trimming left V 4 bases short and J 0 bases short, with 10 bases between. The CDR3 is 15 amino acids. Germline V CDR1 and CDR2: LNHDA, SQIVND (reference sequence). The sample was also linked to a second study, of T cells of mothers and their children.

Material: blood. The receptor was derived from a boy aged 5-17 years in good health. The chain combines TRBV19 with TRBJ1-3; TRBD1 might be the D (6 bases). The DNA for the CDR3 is TGTGCCAGTAGTACCAGGACAGCCTCTGGAAACACCATATATTTT. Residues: CASSTRTASGNTIYF.